A single sample gave rise to the 14 T cell receptor beta chains below, sequenced in a study of blood T cell repertoires in COVID-19. The data were produced by immunoSEQ multiplex PCR, yet TCRdb's version contains in-frame clones alone and is incomplete. The table records about 250,000 clones, around 87% of them present only once. The sample consisted of PBMCs or T cells enriched from blood (not recorded which). The receptors stem from a woman aged 45-65 years who had recovered from COVID-19.

The chain carries TRBV7-2 and TRBJ2-7; 9 bases are a match to TRBD2. This CDR3 region has 15 residues. Germline V gives CDR1 SGHTA, CDR2 FQGNSA. V dropped 2 bases and J dropped 3; count of bases not matched to a gene: 5. This chain's CDR3 is CASSLTLAGNYEQYF. Written as DNA, the CDR3 is TGTGCCAGCAGCTTAACCCTAGCGGGGAACTACGAGCAGTACTTC. Complete variable domain (other parts from reference TRBV7-2 and TRBJ2-7): GAGVSQSPSNKVTEKGKDVELRCDPISGHTALYWYRQSLGQGLEFLIYFQGNSAPDKSGLPSDRFSAERTGGSVSTLTIQRTQQEDSAVYLCASSLTLAGNYEQYFGPGTRLTVT.

The chain is built from TRBV12-3 or TRBV12-4 and TRBJ1-1; D is perhaps TRBD1 (5 bases). This CDR3 has 13 amino acids. Trimming took off 6 bases at V and 3 bases at J, with 11 bases between the two ends. CDR3 coding DNA: TGTGCCAGCAGCCCCCCAGGGTACACTGAAGCTTTCTTT. Protein product: CASSPPGYTEAFF.

V gene TRBV13 combines with J gene TRBJ1-1; TRBD1 matches at 10 bases. The length of the CDR3 is 15 residues. Germline trimming cut 8 bases from V and 4 bases from J; bases unmatched to any gene: 10. The germline V gene has CDR1 PRHDT and CDR2 FYEKMQ (reference sequence). The CDR3 DNA reads as TGTGCCAGCGGTCGGGACAGGGGCTTTGGCACTGAAGCTTTCTTT. Protein: CASGRDRGFGTEAFF.

The rearrangement links TRBV30 to TRBJ1-1, with a possible D match to TRBD1 (5 bases). Per the germline V gene, CDR1 is GTSNPN and CDR2 is SVGIG (reference sequence). Trimming pared 0 bases from V and 5 bases from J, leaving 10 bases between. The CDR3 is made up of 13 amino acids. Written as DNA, the CDR3 is TGTGCCTGGAGTGTGCGGGGGGGAACTGAAGCTTTCTTT. Protein: CAWSVRGGTEAFF.

The rearrangement joins TRBV12-5 to TRBJ2-5; D unresolved. CDR3 length: 13 amino acids. Trimming took off 2 bases at V and 5 bases at J, with 9 bases between the two ends. CDR1 is LGHNT, CDR2 FRNRAP, per germline. The CDR3 bases are TGTGCTAGTGGTTTGTCCACCCAGGAGACCCAGTACTTC. Translation: CASGLSTQETQYF. Complete variable domain (other parts from reference TRBV12-5 and TRBJ2-5): DARVTQTPRHKVTEMGQEVTMRCQPILGHNTVFWYRQTMMQGLELLAYFRNRAPLDDSGMPKDRFSAEMPDATLATLKIQPSEPRDSAVYFCASGLSTQETQYFGPGTRLLVL.

This rearrangement joins TRBV7-8 to TRBJ2-2; D ambiguous. This CDR3 has 15 residues. CDR1 is SGHVS, CDR2 FQNEAQ, per germline. V was pared by 3 bases and J by 4 bases, with 12 bases between. The CDR3 loop is CASSFRESGTGELFF. For the CDR3, the DNA is TGTGCCAGCAGCTTTCGAGAGTCGGGCACCGGGGAGCTGTTTTTT.

This CDR3 is CASSVRGRVELFSPLHF. In nucleotides, the CDR3 is TGTGCCAGCAGTGTACGCGGGAGGGTTGAGTTGTTTTCACCCCTCCACTTT. The chain carries TRBV6-4 and TRBJ1-6; D unresolved. CDR1 and CDR2 from the germline V gene are MRHNA and SNTAGT. The V end was cut by 4 bases, the J end by 9 bases, with 22 bases between. There are 17 residues in the CDR3.

V gene TRBV28 combines with J gene TRBJ2-7; D not resolved. Germline CDR1 is MDHEN and CDR2 is SYDVKM. This CDR3 is 15 amino acids long. The V end was cut by 1 base, the J end by 0 bases, with 10 bases between. CDR3 sequence (DNA): TGTGCCAGCAGTTTATTCGGCAGGAACTCCTACGAGCAGTACTTC. It yields the protein CASSLFGRNSYEQYF.

This chain's CDR3 is CASRRGTSGRQSTDTQYF. The CDR3 bases are TGTGCCAGCAGGAGGGGGACTAGCGGGAGGCAAAGCACAGATACGCAGTATTTT. The V call is TRBV2, the J call TRBJ2-3; 15 bases line up with TRBD2. Germline V gene data show CDR1 as SNHLY and CDR2 as FYNNEI. V was clipped by 6 bases and J by 0 bases; unmatched bases: 7. The CDR3 length is 18 residues.

The chain couples TRBV19 to TRBJ1-5, with 7 bases aligning to TRBD1. J was trimmed by 1 base and V by 6 bases; bases with no gene match: 9. The germline gives CDR1 LNHDA, CDR2 SQIVND (reference sequence). CDR3 size: 16 residues. The CDR3 is CASSSDRVESNQPQHF. The CDR3 DNA reads as TGTGCCAGTAGCTCAGACAGGGTAGAGAGCAATCAGCCCCAGCATTTT.

This rearrangement joins TRBV11-1 to TRBJ2-7, with D perhaps matching TRBD1 (5 bases). Germline CDR1 reads SGHAT; CDR2 reads FQDESV (reference sequence). Trimming cost V 3 bases and J 3 bases, with 15 bases left between them. CDR3 length equals 15 residues. CDR3 DNA: TGTGCCAGCAGCTTCGGGCCCGACAGACTCTACGAGCAGTACTTC. This codes for CASSFGPDRLYEQYF.

This clone occurred a few times. This chain links TRBV28 with TRBJ1-5; no reliable D call. This CDR3 is built from 14 residues. In germline, CDR1 is MDHEN, CDR2 SYDVKM. V lost 4 bases, J lost 0 bases, and 7 bases lay in between. As DNA, the CDR3 is TGTGCCAGCAGTTCCAGTAATAGCAATCAGCCCCAGCATTTT. It translates to CASSSSNSNQPQHF. Looking up the rest from reference TRBV28 and TRBJ1-5 gives the full variable domain: DVKVTQSSRYLVKRTGEKVFLECVQDMDHENMFWYRQDPGLGLRLIYFSYDVKMKEKGDIPEGYSVSREKKERFSLILESASTNQTSMYLCASSSSNSNQPQHFGDGTRLSIL.

This clone was detected a few times. The chain employs TRBV5-4 and TRBJ1-1; no clear D. The V gene's germline CDR1 is SGHNT and CDR2 YYREEE (reference sequence). CDR3 length equals 17 residues. V gave up 0 bases and J gave up 0 bases, with 15 bases separating them. The CDR3 nucleotides read TGTGCCAGCAGCTTGGCGAAGGCGGGGTCCATGAACACTGAAGCTTTCTTT. Amino acids: CASSLAKAGSMNTEAFF.

The chain has TRBV19 and TRBJ2-1; D might be TRBD2 (5 bases). CDR1 and CDR2 (germline): LNHDA, SQIVND (reference sequence). This CDR3 is built from 14 residues. Trimming cost V 1 base and J 10 bases, with 14 bases left between them. This chain's CDR3 is CASSIVGLANEQFF. The CDR3 DNA is TGTGCCAGTAGTATAGTCGGGCTAGCCAACGAGCAGTTCTTC.